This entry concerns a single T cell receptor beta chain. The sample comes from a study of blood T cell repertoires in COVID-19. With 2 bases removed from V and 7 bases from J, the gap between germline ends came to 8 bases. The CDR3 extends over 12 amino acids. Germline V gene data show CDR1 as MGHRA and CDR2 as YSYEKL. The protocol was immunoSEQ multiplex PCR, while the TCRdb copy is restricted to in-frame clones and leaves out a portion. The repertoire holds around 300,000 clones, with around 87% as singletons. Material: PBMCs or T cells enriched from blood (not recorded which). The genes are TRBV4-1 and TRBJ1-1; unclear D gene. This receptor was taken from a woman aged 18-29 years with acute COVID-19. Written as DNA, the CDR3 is TGCGCCAGCAGCCAATCGGGATATGAAGCTTTCTTT. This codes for CASSQSGYEAFF.